The source of this T cell receptor (beta chain) is a study of identical twins. TCRdb used MiXCR to reprocess the 5' RACE reads, holding one entry per CDR3 protein. The sample includes hundreds of thousands of distinct CDR3 sequences, about 12% seen only once; the top ten take more than 6%. Trimming left V 5 bases short and J 2 bases short, with 13 bases between. The CDR3 runs to 14 residues. Germline-derived CDR1 and CDR2 are SEHNR and FQNEAQ (reference sequence). The same specimen was also included in a second study, on yellow fever vaccine responses in identical twins.

Input material: CD8+ T cells sorted from blood. The chain is built from TRBV7-9 and TRBJ2-7; no clear D. This TCR came from a woman aged 18-30 years in good health. The CDR3 sequence: CASSPSSEAYEQYF. The CDR3, as DNA: TGTGCCAGCAGCCCCTCCTCGGAAGCCTACGAGCAGTACTTC.